This is a list of T cell receptor beta chains from one sample in a study of T cells in localized non-small cell lung cancer. Generated by immunoSEQ multiplex PCR, the TCRdb table keeps only in-frame clones and is missing some. The table shows about 22,000 clones, with 88% occurring only once. Here the sequenced sample was PBMCs, taken before any cancer treatment. The receptors originated from a man aged 35 to 69 with stage II squamous cell lung carcinoma. Both conserved end residues are part of each CDR3. Where a row states a size, it is once, few, many or the class of an expanded clone; other rows omit it.

j_call: TRBJ2-5; v_call: TRBV29-1; clone_size: .; cdr3_aa: CSYFRGLQETQYF
j_call: TRBJ2-2; v_call: TRBV11-2; clone_size: .; cdr3_aa: CASSASPGGGTGELFF
j_call: TRBJ2-7; v_call: TRBV7-2; clone_size: .; cdr3_aa: CASSDSPYEQYF
j_call: TRBJ2-7; v_call: TRBV7-2; clone_size: .; cdr3_aa: CASSPRDGNYEQYF
j_call: TRBJ2-7; v_call: TRBV27; clone_size: .; cdr3_aa: CASSFRGSGPTYEQYF
j_call: TRBJ1-6; v_call: TRBV2; clone_size: .; cdr3_aa: CASSEGYRGGSSYNSPLHF
j_call: TRBJ2-1; v_call: TRBV6-6; clone_size: .; cdr3_aa: CATRDSGEQFF
j_call: TRBJ1-2; v_call: TRBV10-2; clone_size: .; cdr3_aa: CASSEIGLNYGYTF
j_call: TRBJ1-4; v_call: TRBV7-9; clone_size: .; cdr3_aa: CASSPRTGTVEKLFF
j_call: TRBJ2-2; v_call: TRBV19; clone_size: few; cdr3_aa: CASSIMGAGELFF
j_call: TRBJ2-1; v_call: TRBV7-9; clone_size: .; cdr3_aa: CASSLVSGYVNEQFF
j_call: TRBJ2-2; v_call: TRBV2; clone_size: .; cdr3_aa: CASSWTGGTGELFF
j_call: TRBJ2-2; v_call: TRBV6-1; clone_size: .; cdr3_aa: CASSEQTGGARELFF
j_call: TRBJ1-2; v_call: TRBV7-8; clone_size: .; cdr3_aa: CASSLGRRQGGTYGYTF
j_call: TRBJ1-5; v_call: TRBV7-8; clone_size: .; cdr3_aa: CASSLKGQPQHF
j_call: TRBJ2-7; v_call: TRBV7-2; clone_size: few; cdr3_aa: CASSLASRRRGEQYF
j_call: TRBJ1-1; v_call: TRBV28; clone_size: .; cdr3_aa: CASRRTGSNWNTEAFF
j_call: TRBJ2-7; v_call: TRBV6-1; clone_size: .; cdr3_aa: CASSAGTVTGEQYF
j_call: TRBJ2-7; v_call: TRBV18; clone_size: once; cdr3_aa: CASSLLSASGRGEQYF
j_call: TRBJ1-5; v_call: TRBV28; clone_size: few; cdr3_aa: CASSPPGNQPQHF
j_call: TRBJ2-5; v_call: TRBV6-6; clone_size: .; cdr3_aa: CASSYSGGPGTQYF
j_call: TRBJ2-5; v_call: TRBV5-6; clone_size: few; cdr3_aa: CASSLAGGETQYF
j_call: TRBJ2-7; v_call: TRBV6-5; clone_size: .; cdr3_aa: CASRLRTGVSYEQYF
j_call: TRBJ2-5; v_call: TRBV5-8; clone_size: .; cdr3_aa: CASSGQGAGTQYF
j_call: TRBJ1-1; v_call: TRBV9; clone_size: .; cdr3_aa: CASSPVGQYTEAFF
j_call: TRBJ2-2; v_call: TRBV18; clone_size: .; cdr3_aa: CASSLTTGELFF
j_call: TRBJ1-4; v_call: TRBV5-6; clone_size: .; cdr3_aa: CASSLGNRGQGEKLFF
j_call: TRBJ1-3; v_call: TRBV18; clone_size: .; cdr3_aa: CASSPDRGSGNTIYF
j_call: TRBJ1-2; v_call: TRBV4-2; clone_size: .; cdr3_aa: CASSQESGGRGYTF
j_call: TRBJ2-3; v_call: TRBV2; clone_size: .; cdr3_aa: CAPGQGSDTQYF
j_call: TRBJ1-5; v_call: TRBV2; clone_size: .; cdr3_aa: CASRIGWAQPQHF
j_call: TRBJ2-7; v_call: TRBV18; clone_size: .; cdr3_aa: CASSLAGGAEQYF
j_call: TRBJ2-5; v_call: TRBV5-4; clone_size: .; cdr3_aa: CASSDRDKNQETQYF
j_call: TRBJ2-1; v_call: TRBV27; clone_size: .; cdr3_aa: CASSTGVTDNEQFF
j_call: TRBJ1-2; v_call: TRBV9; clone_size: .; cdr3_aa: CASSTRQGERNGYTF
j_call: TRBJ1-3; v_call: TRBV7-6; clone_size: .; cdr3_aa: CASSSRMLNVDRHSGNTIYF
j_call: TRBJ2-7; v_call: TRBV13; clone_size: .; cdr3_aa: CASSPTGTATYEQYF
j_call: TRBJ2-2; v_call: TRBV2; clone_size: .; cdr3_aa: CASRARLAGATGELFF
j_call: TRBJ1-2; v_call: TRBV5-5; clone_size: once; cdr3_aa: CASSLETYGYTF
j_call: TRBJ2-2; v_call: TRBV2; clone_size: .; cdr3_aa: CASSEQGPNTGELFF
j_call: TRBJ1-1; v_call: TRBV6-5; clone_size: .; cdr3_aa: CASSYSGTGAFF
j_call: TRBJ1-2; v_call: TRBV4-3; clone_size: .; cdr3_aa: CASSQDLDVYGYTF
j_call: TRBJ1-5; v_call: TRBV7-2; clone_size: .; cdr3_aa: CASSTLSSNQPQHF
j_call: TRBJ2-5; v_call: TRBV6-4; clone_size: once; cdr3_aa: CASSSTVEGTQYF
j_call: TRBJ2-7; v_call: TRBV6-1; clone_size: .; cdr3_aa: CASTFGPGFGEQYF
j_call: TRBJ1-1; v_call: TRBV13; clone_size: .; cdr3_aa: CASSPDRDGEAFF
j_call: TRBJ2-1; v_call: TRBV6-1; clone_size: once; cdr3_aa: CASSERVMTGSDEQFF
j_call: TRBJ2-1; v_call: TRBV10-3; clone_size: .; cdr3_aa: CAIRGTSGISYNEQFF
j_call: TRBJ2-7; v_call: TRBV11-2; clone_size: .; cdr3_aa: CASRTGREQYF
j_call: TRBJ1-1; v_call: TRBV11-2; clone_size: .; cdr3_aa: CASSLSRIAFF